Listed here are 8 T cell receptor beta chains from one sample, sequenced in a study of neurological immune-mediated disorders. Time point here: technical triplicate 1. TCRdb redid the calling of the 5' RACE reads with MiXCR, one entry per CDR3 protein. The table records 25,000 or so distinct CDR3 sequences, about 12% of them present only once. Material for sequencing was CD4+ T cells from blood. These receptors were obtained from a female donor with HTLV-1-associated myelopathy (HAM/TSP).

This clonotype was seen ten or more times. The chain joins TRBV28 to TRBJ2-2; 8 nucleotides line up with TRBD1. CDR3 length: 17 residues. Germline V gives CDR1 MDHEN, CDR2 SYDVKM. The ends lost 6 bases at V and 6 bases at J; junction bases unmatched: 15. The CDR3 spells CASSLGPLDRGAGELFF. As DNA, the CDR3 is TGTGCCAGCAGCCTTGGACCCCTCGACAGGGGCGCCGGGGAGCTGTTTTTT.

This clonotype was seen repeatedly, ten times or more. The chain recombines TRBV6-6 with TRBJ1-4; D gene ambiguous. Germline CDR1 is MNHNY and CDR2 is SVGAGI (reference sequence). With 5 bases removed from V and 8 bases from J, the gap between germline ends came to 15 bases. This CDR3 region has 14 residues. For the CDR3, the DNA is TGTGCCAGCAGTACTTCCTCTAGACTCGAAAAACTGTTTTTT. It yields the protein CASSTSSRLEKLFF.

This clonotype was seen repeatedly, ten times or more. This rearrangement joins TRBV20-1 to TRBJ2-1, with TRBD2 matching 12 bases. V lost 5 bases to trimming and J lost 0 bases; unmatched junction nucleotides: 11. This CDR3 has 18 amino acids. Germline CDR1 is DFQATT and CDR2 is SNEGSKA (reference sequence). The CDR3 loop is CSAYPGLAGSYSYNEQFF. For the CDR3, the DNA is TGCAGTGCTTACCCCGGACTAGCGGGATCCTACTCCTACAATGAGCAGTTCTTC.

This clonotype was seen many times. The V call is TRBV20-1, the J call TRBJ2-7; the D is unclear. The length of the CDR3 is 12 residues. Trimming removed 3 bases from V and 2 bases from J, with 8 bases in between. Looked up from germline, CDR1 is DFQATT and CDR2 is SNEGSKA (reference sequence). The chain's CDR3 is CSARSRTYEQYF. For the CDR3, the DNA is TGCAGTGCTAGGTCCAGAACCTACGAGCAGTACTTC.

Ten or more counts support this clonotype. V gene TRBV10-3 combines with J gene TRBJ2-3, with D possibly TRBD1 on 6 matching bases. V gave up 6 bases and J gave up 5 bases, with 9 bases separating them. Per the germline V gene, CDR1 is ENHRY and CDR2 is SYGVKD. CDR3 length: 12 residues. CDR3 loop: CAIRNREDTQYF. The CDR3 DNA follows: TGTGCCATCAGGAACAGGGAAGATACGCAGTATTTT.

This clonotype was counted at least ten times. The rearrangement links TRBV20-1 to TRBJ1-4; a possible D gene is TRBD1 (6 bases). The V and J ends lost 6 bases and 4 bases respectively, with 12 bases between them. The CDR3 has 13 residues. Germline V gene data show CDR1 as DFQATT and CDR2 as SNEGSKA (reference sequence). CDR3 nucleotides: TGCAGTGCCCACCGGACAGTTAATGAAAAACTGTTTTTT. Translated, it gives CSAHRTVNEKLFF.

This clonotype has ten or more counts. The chain carries TRBV20-1 and TRBJ2-7; TRBD2 matches 12 bases. V trimming: 2 bases; J trimming: 4 bases; junction bases outside the gene matches: 9. The CDR3 length is 16 residues. CDR1 is DFQATT and CDR2 is SNEGSKA in the germline V gene (reference sequence). CDR3 sequence reads: CSARPPLAGGRYEQYF. For the CDR3, the DNA is TGCAGTGCTAGACCACCTCTAGCGGGAGGGCGTTACGAGCAGTACTTC.

For this clonotype: Germline is not matched at one junction end, which may reflect a read error. The V and J genes are TRBV7-7 and TRBJ2-1, with D possibly TRBD1 on 5 matching bases. The CDR3 totals 13 residues. Germline CDR1 is SSHAT and CDR2 is FNYEAQ (reference sequence). The CDR3 is CASSLDYAGSQFF. The DNA for the CDR3 is TGTGCTAGCAGCTTAGATTATGCAGGGTCTCAGTTCTTC.